This is a list of T cell receptor beta chains from one sample in a study of T cells in Graves' hyperthyroidism and ophthalmopathy. MiXCR was run by TCRdb on the multiplex PCR reads, yielding one entry per CDR3 protein. The repertoire includes 700,000 or so distinct CDR3 sequences, about 17% of them detected once, and approximately 8.4% sits in the top ten. Source material: blood. Every receptor here comes from a young man with Graves' hyperthyroidism. Each CDR3 is given with its conserved first and last residue. D genes are given only for firm matches. Clone size is given for some rows only: seen once, a few or many times, or a class if the clone is expanded.

CASSSYPGQVYEQYF | TGTGCCAGCAGCTCATATCCGGGACAGGTTTACGAGCAGTACTTC | few | TRBD1 | TRBJ2-7 | TRBV7-2
CSVLGRLAPTDTQYF | TGCAGTGTTCTCGGGAGACTGGCCCCCACAGATACGCAGTATTTT | many | NA | TRBJ2-3 | TRBV20-1
CASSPSRGFGGYTF | TGTGCCAGCTCACCATCCAGGGGGTTTGGTGGCTACACCTTC | many | TRBD1 | TRBJ1-2 | TRBV18
CATLPGTSGRGAETQYF | TGTGCCACCCTCCCCGGGACTAGCGGGAGAGGAGCGGAGACCCAGTACTTC | few | TRBD2 | TRBJ2-5 | TRBV25-1
CASGTGALSYEQYF | TGTGCCAGTGGGACAGGGGCCCTCTCCTACGAGCAGTACTTC | few | TRBD1 | TRBJ2-7 | TRBV6-1
CASSWRDPADTQYF | TGTGCCAGCAGTTGGCGGGATCCCGCAGATACGCAGTATTTT | many | NA | TRBJ2-3 | TRBV28
CSATEGAYNEQFF | TGCAGCGCAACCGAGGGTGCCTACAATGAGCAGTTCTTC | NA | NA | TRBJ2-1 | TRBV29-1
CASSNPRRTSYEQYF | TGTGCCAGCAGTAATCCGAGGAGGACCTCCTACGAGCAGTACTTC | many | NA | TRBJ2-7 | TRBV28
CSVTGQGIIGTDTQYF | TGCAGCGTTACAGGACAGGGCATTATAGGCACAGATACGCAGTATTTT | many | TRBD1 | TRBJ2-3 | TRBV29-1
CASSFLPTGSTTNEKLFF | TGTGCCAGCAGCTTTTTACCGACAGGATCAACAACTAATGAAAAACTGTTTTTT | few | NA | TRBJ1-4 | TRBV7-8
CSARVTGQPYEQYF | TGCAGTGCTAGAGTAACGGGACAGCCCTACGAGCAGTACTTC | few | TRBD1 | TRBJ2-7 | TRBV20-1
CASSLAYEQYF | TGTGCCAGCAGCTTAGCCTACGAGCAGTACTTC | many | NA | TRBJ2-7 | TRBV28
CASSPGVGGGEQYF | TGTGCCAGCAGCCCGGGCGTGGGGGGCGGAGAGCAGTACTTC | many | NA | TRBJ2-7 | TRBV7-8
CASSYSIYRTEVGNEQFF | TGTGCCAGCAGTTACTCGATCTACAGGACAGAGGTTGGGAATGAGCAGTTCTTC | many | NA | TRBJ2-1 | TRBV6-2/TRBV6-3
CASSYWPNTEAFF | TGTGCCAGCAGTTACTGGCCGAACACTGAAGCTTTCTTT | few | NA | TRBJ1-1 | TRBV6-2/TRBV6-3
CASSLRSGRQETQYF | TGTGCCAGCAGCTTACGAAGCGGGAGGCAAGAGACCCAGTACTTC | NA | TRBD2 | TRBJ2-5 | TRBV7-3
CSASRTGGDTQYF | TGCAGTGCTAGCCGGACAGGGGGAGATACGCAGTATTTT | NA | TRBD1 | TRBJ2-3 | TRBV20-1
CAISENPWGQGPQETQYF | TGTGCCATCAGTGAGAATCCTTGGGGACAGGGCCCCCAAGAGACCCAGTACTTC | few | TRBD1 | TRBJ2-5 | TRBV10-3
CASSFSPNEQFF | TGTGCCAGCAGCTTTTCCCCCAATGAGCAGTTCTTC | NA | NA | TRBJ2-1 | TRBV13
CASSEQAGGADTQYF | TGTGCCAGCAGTGAACAAGCGGGAGGGGCAGATACGCAGTATTTT | many | TRBD2 | TRBJ2-3 | TRBV2
CASSPAGGRGNIQYF | TGTGCCAGCAGCCCAGCGGGAGGCCGGGGAAACATTCAGTACTTC | NA | TRBD2 | TRBJ2-4 | TRBV7-3
CASSQQPTGPPDTQYF | TGTGCCAGCAGCCAGCAACCGACAGGGCCTCCGGATACGCAGTATTTT | NA | TRBD1 | TRBJ2-3 | TRBV6-4
CSVYPRQGATEASF | TGCAGCGTTTATCCGAGACAGGGGGCTACTGAAGCTTCCTTT | NA | TRBD1 | TRBJ1-1 | TRBV29-1
CASSPILAGFSYNEQFF | TGTGCCAGCTCACCGATACTAGCGGGCTTCTCCTACAATGAGCAGTTCTTC | NA | TRBD2 | TRBJ2-1 | TRBV18
CASSLEQRLGLRIQYF | TGTGCCAGCAGCTTAGAACAACGGCTAGGGTTGCGGATTCAGTACTTC | many | NA | TRBJ2-4 | TRBV7-8
CASGRRNTEAFF | TGTGCCAGCGGACGGAGGAACACTGAAGCTTTCTTT | many | NA | TRBJ1-1 | TRBV2
CSVEAPYEQYF | TGCAGCGTTGAAGCCCCCTACGAGCAGTACTTC | few | NA | TRBJ2-7 | TRBV29-1
CASSQLQGGKNTEAFF | TGTGCCAGCAGTCAACTACAAGGAGGGAAGAACACTGAAGCTTTCTTT | NA | NA | TRBJ1-1 | TRBV9
CASSFLALGRDTQYF | TGTGCCAGCAGCTTTCTAGCCCTTGGGCGAGATACGCAGTATTTT | many | NA | TRBJ2-3 | TRBV7-2
CASSSPKFYEQYF | TGTGCCAGCAGTTCTCCGAAGTTCTACGAGCAGTACTTC | many | NA | TRBJ2-7 | TRBV6-2/TRBV6-3
CASSARSNSNQPQHF | TGTGCCAGCAGCGCCCGGTCTAATAGCAATCAGCCCCAGCATTTT | NA | NA | TRBJ1-5 | TRBV7-3
CASSQDPGNTEAFF | TGTGCCAGCAGCCAAGACCCCGGGAACACTGAAGCTTTCTTT | many | NA | TRBJ1-1 | TRBV4-1
CASSPRSGLAGGANTGELFF | TGTGCCAGCAGCCCCCGATCGGGACTAGCGGGAGGGGCGAACACCGGGGAGCTGTTTTTT | few | TRBD2 | TRBJ2-2 | TRBV11-2
CASTYADRMNTEAFF | TGTGCCAGCACCTATGCAGACAGGATGAACACTGAAGCTTTCTTT | few | NA | TRBJ1-1 | TRBV12-3/TRBV12-4
CASSYSRGQGNSPLHF | TGTGCCAGCAGTTACAGCCGGGGACAGGGAAATTCACCCCTCCACTTT | NA | TRBD1 | TRBJ1-6 | TRBV6-6
CASSLDLSNEQYF | TGTGCCAGCAGCTTAGACTTATCCAACGAGCAGTACTTC | NA | NA | TRBJ2-7 | TRBV11-2
CASSPRSTGGDETQYF | TGCGCCAGCAGCCCGCGATCGACAGGGGGGGATGAGACCCAGTACTTC | NA | TRBD1 | TRBJ2-5 | TRBV4-3
CASSYSRRASEQFF | TGTGCCAGCAGTTACTCGAGGAGGGCTAGTGAGCAGTTCTTC | NA | NA | TRBJ2-1 | TRBV6-5
CASSSDREDSPLHF | TGTGCCAGCAGCTCGGACAGGGAGGATTCACCCCTCCACTTT | many | TRBD1 | TRBJ1-6 | TRBV2
CSATQDAAGNTIYF | TGCAGTGCTACACAGGACGCCGCTGGAAACACCATATATTTT | NA | NA | TRBJ1-3 | TRBV20-1
CSARVLRGGYSNQPQHF | TGCAGTGCTAGAGTCCTCCGGGGGGGGTATAGCAATCAGCCCCAGCATTTT | NA | NA | TRBJ1-5 | TRBV20-1
CAVATLGSSYNEQFF | TGTGCCGTTGCCACACTGGGAAGCTCCTACAATGAGCAGTTCTTC | NA | NA | TRBJ2-1 | TRBV19
CASGGTAQETQYF | TGTGCCAGCGGTGGGACAGCCCAAGAGACCCAGTACTTC | many | TRBD1 | TRBJ2-5 | TRBV2
CATSEGQNRPGELFF | TGTGCCACCAGTGAGGGACAGAACCGCCCCGGGGAGCTGTTTTTT | many | TRBD1 | TRBJ2-2 | TRBV24-1
CASSLGAAPYEQYF | TGTGCCAGCAGCTTAGGGGCTGCTCCCTACGAGCAGTACTTC | many | NA | TRBJ2-7 | TRBV7-2
CASSYSTLAGEYEQYF | TGTGCCAGCAGTTACTCGACCCTAGCGGGAGAGTACGAGCAGTACTTC | NA | TRBD2 | TRBJ2-7 | TRBV6-2/TRBV6-3
CASRETDSEQYF | TGTGCCAGCAGAGAGACAGATTCCGAGCAGTACTTC | many | NA | TRBJ2-7 | TRBV27
CASSQMTGGAPGELFF | TGTGCCAGCAGCCAAATGACAGGGGGCGCCCCCGGGGAGCTGTTTTTT | NA | TRBD1 | TRBJ2-2 | TRBV3-1
CASSLDAGGEQETQYF | TGTGCCAGCAGCTTAGATGCAGGTGGGGAGCAAGAGACCCAGTACTTC | few | NA | TRBJ2-5 | TRBV7-2
CASSVSRSEAFF | TGTGCCAGCTCAGTCTCAAGATCTGAAGCTTTCTTT | many | NA | TRBJ1-1 | TRBV18
CASKYVWGYGYTF | TGTGCCAGCAAATATGTCTGGGGGTATGGCTACACCTTC | many | NA | TRBJ1-2 | TRBV28
CASSYSGLAGNEQFF | TGTGCCAGCAGTTACTCGGGACTAGCGGGGAATGAGCAGTTCTTC | NA | TRBD2 | TRBJ2-1 | TRBV6-5
CASGVPGSNEQFF | TGTGCTAGTGGTGTCCCCGGGAGCAATGAGCAGTTCTTC | few | NA | TRBJ2-1 | TRBV12-5
CSVNNGRYGYTF | TGCAGCGTCAACAACGGACGCTATGGCTACACCTTC | few | NA | TRBJ1-2 | TRBV29-1
CASSPRGAGNTQYF | TGCGCCAGCAGCCCCCGAGGAGCGGGTAATACGCAGTATTTT | NA | NA | TRBJ2-3 | TRBV5-1
CSASGAGVVDTQYF | TGCAGTGCTAGCGGCGCGGGAGTAGTAGATACGCAGTATTTT | NA | TRBD2 | TRBJ2-3 | TRBV20-1
CASSLGQGIANEKLFF | TGCGCCAGCAGCTTGGGACAGGGGATAGCTAATGAAAAACTGTTTTTT | NA | TRBD1 | TRBJ1-4 | TRBV5-1
CASWDRGNYGYTF | TGTGCCAGCTGGGACAGGGGTAACTATGGCTACACCTTC | few | TRBD1 | TRBJ1-2 | TRBV27
CASSELDLYQETQYF | TGTGCCAGCAGTGAACTAGACCTGTACCAAGAGACCCAGTACTTC | few | NA | TRBJ2-5 | TRBV12-3/TRBV12-4